This T cell receptor (beta chain) was identified during a study of cytomegalovirus exposure and HLA in healthy donors. Study at large: A prior study identified 120 million or so unique TCR beta sequences from about 180 million T cells.

In germline, CDR1 is SEHNR, CDR2 FQNEAQ (reference sequence). The V end lost 7 bases, the J end lost 0 bases, and 16 bases lay between the germline ends. The CDR3 is 17 residues long. Both 60 Vbeta primers and 13 Jbeta primers went into the PCR. Clones were sequenced by immunoSEQ multiplex PCR, and TCRdb holds only the in-frame ones, with some missing. The table records some 110,000 clones, under 85% of them present only once. The rearrangement links TRBV7-9 to TRBJ2-6; a weak D match, TRBD2 (6 bases). The sequence was collected from a man aged 25-45 years in good health and CMV-seronegative. Sequencing was carried out using PBMCs. The CDR3 loop reads CASTVPAGLSGANVLTF. CDR3 in DNA: TGTGCCAGCACCGTCCCGGCGGGGCTCTCTGGGGCCAACGTCCTGACTTTC.